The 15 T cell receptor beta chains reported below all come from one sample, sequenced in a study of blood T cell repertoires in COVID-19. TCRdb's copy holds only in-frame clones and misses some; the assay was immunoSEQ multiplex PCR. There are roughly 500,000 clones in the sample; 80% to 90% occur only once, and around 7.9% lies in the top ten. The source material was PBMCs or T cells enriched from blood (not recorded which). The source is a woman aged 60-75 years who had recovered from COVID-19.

The CDR3 region has the DNA TGTGCCAGCAGCTCCGGAGTGGCTGGGGCCGCGACTTATACCTACGAGCAGTACTTC. This translates into CASSSGVAGAATYTYEQYF. This chain connects TRBV7-6 to TRBJ2-7, with D perhaps matching TRBD1 (5 bases). The V end was cut by 4 bases, the J end by 2 bases, with 27 bases between. Germline V gene lookup returns CDR1 SGHVS and CDR2 FNYEAQ. The CDR3 totals 19 residues.

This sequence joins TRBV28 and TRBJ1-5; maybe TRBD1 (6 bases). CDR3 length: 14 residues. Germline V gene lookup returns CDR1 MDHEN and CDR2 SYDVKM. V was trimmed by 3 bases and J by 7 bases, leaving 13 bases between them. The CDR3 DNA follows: TGTGCCAGCAGTTTTCAAGGGGGTTGGCAGCCCCAGCATTTT. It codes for CASSFQGGWQPQHF.

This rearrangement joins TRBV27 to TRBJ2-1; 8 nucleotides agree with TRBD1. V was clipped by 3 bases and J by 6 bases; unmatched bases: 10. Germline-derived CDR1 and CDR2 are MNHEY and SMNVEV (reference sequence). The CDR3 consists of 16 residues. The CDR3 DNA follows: TGTGCCAGCAGTTTTTCCGGGACAGGTCACCTCAATGAGCAGTTCTTC. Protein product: CASSFSGTGHLNEQFF.

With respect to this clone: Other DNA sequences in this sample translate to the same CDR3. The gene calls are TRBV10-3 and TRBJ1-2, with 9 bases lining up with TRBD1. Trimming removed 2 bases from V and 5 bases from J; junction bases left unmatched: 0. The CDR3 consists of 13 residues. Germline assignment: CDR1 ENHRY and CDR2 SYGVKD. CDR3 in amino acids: CAISEGQGYGYTF. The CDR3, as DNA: TGTGCCATCAGTGAGGGACAGGGGTATGGCTACACCTTC.

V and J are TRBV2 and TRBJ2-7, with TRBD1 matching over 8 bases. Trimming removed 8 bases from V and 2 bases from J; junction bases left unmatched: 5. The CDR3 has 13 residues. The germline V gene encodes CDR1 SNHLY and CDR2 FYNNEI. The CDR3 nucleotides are TGTGCCAGCCAGGACAGGGACACCTACGAGCAGTACTTC. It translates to CASQDRDTYEQYF.

The CDR3 DNA reads as TGCAGTCCAGGGCGGGGCTACTATGGCTACACCTTC. It yields the protein CSPGRGYYGYTF. V gene TRBV29-1 combines with J gene TRBJ1-2; TRBD1 might be the D (5 bases). The CDR3 has 12 amino acids. Germline CDR1 and CDR2: SQVTM and ANQGSEA. The whole variable domain, remainder taken from reference TRBV29-1 and TRBJ1-2, is SAVISQKPSRDICQRGTSLTIQCQVDSQVTMMFWYRQQPGQSLTLIATANQGSEATYESGFVIDKFPISRPNLTFSTLTVSNMSPEDSSIYLCSPGRGYYGYTFGSGTRLTVV.

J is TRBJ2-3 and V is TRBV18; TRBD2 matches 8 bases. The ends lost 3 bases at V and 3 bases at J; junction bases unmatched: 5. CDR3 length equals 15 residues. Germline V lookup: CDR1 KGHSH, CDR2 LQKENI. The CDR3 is CASSPSGGQTDTQYF. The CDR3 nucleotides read TGTGCCAGCTCACCCAGCGGGGGCCAGACAGATACGCAGTATTTT.

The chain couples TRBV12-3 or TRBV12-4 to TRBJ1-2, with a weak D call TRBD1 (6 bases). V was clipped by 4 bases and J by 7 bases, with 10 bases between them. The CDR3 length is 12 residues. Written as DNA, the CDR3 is TGTGCCAGCAGTTACAGGGTTGGTGGCTACACCTTC. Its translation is CASSYRVGGYTF.

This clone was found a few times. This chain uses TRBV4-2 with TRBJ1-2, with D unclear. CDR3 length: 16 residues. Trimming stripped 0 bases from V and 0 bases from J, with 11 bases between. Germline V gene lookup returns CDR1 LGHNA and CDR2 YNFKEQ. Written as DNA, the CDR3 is TGTGCCAGCAGCCAAGATTTAAGAGGGACTAACTATGGCTACACCTTC. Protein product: CASSQDLRGTNYGYTF.

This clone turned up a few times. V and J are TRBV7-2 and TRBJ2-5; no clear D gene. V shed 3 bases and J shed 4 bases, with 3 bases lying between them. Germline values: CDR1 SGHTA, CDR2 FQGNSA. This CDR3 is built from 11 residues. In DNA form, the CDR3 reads TGTGCCAGCAGCTTCGGAGAGACCCAGTACTTC. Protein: CASSFGETQYF.

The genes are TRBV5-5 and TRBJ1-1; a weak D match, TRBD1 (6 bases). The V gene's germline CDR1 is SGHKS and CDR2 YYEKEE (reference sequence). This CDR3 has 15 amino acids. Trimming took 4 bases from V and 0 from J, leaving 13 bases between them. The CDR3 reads CASSHPRGMNTEAFF. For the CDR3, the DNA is TGTGCCAGCAGCCACCCCAGGGGAATGAACACTGAAGCTTTCTTT.

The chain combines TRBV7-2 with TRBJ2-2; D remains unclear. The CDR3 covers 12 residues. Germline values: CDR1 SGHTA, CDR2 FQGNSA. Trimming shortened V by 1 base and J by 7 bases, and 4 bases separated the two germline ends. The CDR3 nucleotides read TGTGCCAGCAGCTTAGTTAACGGGGAGCTGTTTTTT. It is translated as CASSLVNGELFF.

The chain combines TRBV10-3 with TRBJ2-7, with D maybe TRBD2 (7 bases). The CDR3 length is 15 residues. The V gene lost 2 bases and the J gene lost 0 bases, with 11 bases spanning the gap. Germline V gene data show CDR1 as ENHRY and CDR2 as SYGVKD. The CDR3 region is CAISEGRGISYEQYF. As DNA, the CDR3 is TGTGCCATCAGTGAGGGGAGGGGGATCTCCTACGAGCAGTACTTC.

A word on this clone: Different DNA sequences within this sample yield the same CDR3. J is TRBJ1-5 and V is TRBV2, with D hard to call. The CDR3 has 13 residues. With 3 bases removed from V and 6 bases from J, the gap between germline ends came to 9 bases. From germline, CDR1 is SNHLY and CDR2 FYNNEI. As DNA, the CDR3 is TGTGCCAGCAGTGAGTTGAGGGCTCAGCCCCAGCATTTT. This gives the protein CASSELRAQPQHF.

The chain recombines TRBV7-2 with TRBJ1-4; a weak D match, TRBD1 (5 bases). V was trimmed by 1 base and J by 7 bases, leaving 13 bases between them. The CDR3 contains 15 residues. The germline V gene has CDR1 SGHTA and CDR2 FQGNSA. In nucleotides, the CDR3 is TGTGCCAGCAGCTTAGTTCTGGGGGAGGGTGAAAAACTGTTTTTT. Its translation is CASSLVLGEGEKLFF. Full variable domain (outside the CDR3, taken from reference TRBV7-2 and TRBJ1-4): GAGVSQSPSNKVTEKGKDVELRCDPISGHTALYWYRQSLGQGLEFLIYFQGNSAPDKSGLPSDRFSAERTGGSVSTLTIQRTQQEDSAVYLCASSLVLGEGEKLFFGSGTQLSVL.